This TCR beta chain originates from a study of T cells after yellow fever vaccination. Whole-study context: Some fractions had low cell numbers, and these were prepared with SMART-Seq v4 Ultra Low Input. Study-level points and caveats: At less than 97% for CD4 and 70% to 90% for CD8, most primary-vaccination clones showed up again after the booster.

TCRdb processed the 5' RACE reads anew with MiXCR; each CDR3 protein has one entry. Of 400,000 to 650,000 distinct CDR3 sequences listed, roughly 22% are singletons. This clonotype was counted between two and nine times. Its cognate antigen is unknown. V gave up 5 bases and J gave up 7 bases; unmatched junction bases: 5. CDR1 and CDR2 (germline): SNHLY, FYNNEI. This CDR3 comprises 13 residues. This receptor was taken from a man aged 18 to 30 who received the YFV17D yellow fever vaccine. The sequencing here drew on PBMCs, taken approximately 22 days after the first yellow fever vaccination. This chain links TRBV2 with TRBJ1-2; 9 bases agree with TRBD1. The CDR3 reads CASSQGQGRGYTF. The CDR3 nucleotides read TGTGCCAGCAGTCAGGGACAGGGTCGTGGCTACACCTTC.